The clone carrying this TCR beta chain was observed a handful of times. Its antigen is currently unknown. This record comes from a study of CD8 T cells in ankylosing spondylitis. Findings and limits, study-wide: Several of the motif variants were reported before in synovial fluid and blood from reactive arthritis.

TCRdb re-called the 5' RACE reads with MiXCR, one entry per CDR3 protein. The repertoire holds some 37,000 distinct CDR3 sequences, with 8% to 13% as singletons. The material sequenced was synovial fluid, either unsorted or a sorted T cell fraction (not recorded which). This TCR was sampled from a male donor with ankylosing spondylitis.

Here the CDR3 DNA reads TGCGCCAGCAGCCAAGTGGGGGGTGCCGGGGAGCTGTTTTTT. Its protein product is CASSQVGGAGELFF. The chain has TRBV4-1 and TRBJ2-2, with D tentatively TRBD2 (6 bases). This CDR3 is 14 amino acids long. Trimming stripped 1 base from V and 6 bases from J, with 9 bases between. CDR1 MGHRA and CDR2 YSYEKL come from the germline V gene.